This entry lists 23 T cell receptor beta chains sequenced from one sample in a study of T cell responses to AZD1222 COVID-19 vaccine. Produced via immunoSEQ multiplex PCR; TCRdb's table is partial and in-frame only. The table includes 110,000 to 150,000 clones, around 92% detected once. The source material was peripheral blood, sampled 28 days after the second AZD1222 dose. The receptors shown here come from an adult who received the AZD1222 COVID-19 vaccine.

The V and J genes are TRBV7-8 and TRBJ1-1; tentative D call: TRBD1 (6 bases). V was clipped by 5 bases and J by 5 bases, with 9 bases between them. Germline lookup yields CDR1 SGHVS and CDR2 FQNEAQ. The CDR3 totals 12 residues. CDR3 amino acids: CASSRGGTEAFF. Here the CDR3 DNA reads TGTGCCAGCAGCAGGGGGGGGACTGAAGCTTTCTTT.

J is TRBJ1-3 and V is TRBV28, with D perhaps matching TRBD1 (5 bases). CDR1 is MDHEN, CDR2 SYDVKM, per germline. Trimming shortened V by 3 bases and J by 4 bases, and 13 bases separated the two germline ends. The CDR3 has 15 residues. In DNA form, the CDR3 reads TGTGCCAGCAGTTTGGGGGGAATGGAAGGAAACACCATATATTTT. It codes for CASSLGGMEGNTIYF.

The V and J genes are TRBV13 and TRBJ1-6, with 8 bases aligning to TRBD1. Looked up from germline, CDR1 is PRHDT and CDR2 is FYEKMQ (reference sequence). The CDR3 is made up of 15 amino acids. The trim removed 5 bases at V and 5 bases at J, leaving 5 bases unmatched. CDR3 protein: CASSPMTGDNSPLHF. In DNA form, the CDR3 reads TGTGCCAGCAGCCCAATGACAGGGGATAATTCACCCCTCCACTTT. Filled out from reference TRBV13 and TRBJ1-6, the complete variable domain reads AAGVIQSPRHLIKEKRETATLKCYPIPRHDTVYWYQQGPGQDPQFLISFYEKMQSDKGSIPDRFSAQQFSDYHSELNMSSLELGDSALYFCASSPMTGDNSPLHFGNGTRLTVT.

The chain carries TRBV6-6 and TRBJ2-2; perhaps TRBD2 as D (5 bases). The germline V gene has CDR1 MNHNY and CDR2 SVGAGI (reference sequence). The CDR3 runs 15 residues. V was pared by 4 bases and J by 4 bases, with 13 bases between. CDR3 region: CASSLDGLFTGELFF. CDR3 sequence (DNA): TGTGCCAGCAGTTTAGACGGACTCTTCACCGGGGAGCTGTTTTTT.

The chain is built from TRBV3-1 (or the pseudogene TRBV3-2) and TRBJ1-3; D gene uncertain. This CDR3 has 14 amino acids. Germline values: CDR1 LGHDT, CDR2 YNNKEL (reference sequence). Deletions cut 1 base from V and 5 bases from J, with 9 bases between. CDR3 amino acids: CASSQGQARNTIYF. DNA of the CDR3: TGTGCCAGCAGCCAAGGGCAGGCGCGAAACACCATATATTTT.

The gene calls are TRBV5-4 and TRBJ2-1, with D perhaps matching TRBD2 (5 bases). V lost 4 bases and J lost 7, with 15 bases in between. The CDR3 has 14 residues. Germline V CDR1 and CDR2: SGHNT, YYREEE (reference sequence). This chain's CDR3 is CASSAWGVGNEQFF. CDR3 sequence (DNA): TGTGCCAGCAGCGCTTGGGGAGTAGGGAATGAGCAGTTCTTC.

This chain joins TRBV28 and TRBJ1-3, with 10 bases fitting TRBD1. The CDR3 loop spans 16 amino acids. Trimming took 5 bases from V and 5 from J; bases not matched to a gene: 9. Germline CDR1 is MDHEN and CDR2 is SYDVKM. CDR3 protein: CASSPTGTGERNTIYF. The CDR3 DNA reads TGTGCCAGCAGTCCTACCGGGACAGGGGAACGAAACACCATATATTTT.

The V and J genes are TRBV19 and TRBJ2-7; 9 bases fit TRBD1. Germline V gene data show CDR1 as LNHDA and CDR2 as SQIVND (reference sequence). The junction had 2 bases not matched to a gene; V was cut back by 2 bases and J by 3 bases. This CDR3 spans 14 amino acids. The CDR3 loop reads CASSIRQGGYEQYF. As DNA, the CDR3 is TGTGCCAGTAGTATACGACAGGGGGGCTACGAGCAGTACTTC.

CDR3 region: CASSIFAGTEAFF. CDR3 DNA sequence: TGTGCCAGTAGTATTTTTGCGGGCACTGAAGCTTTCTTT. The rearrangement joins TRBV19 to TRBJ1-1, with no clear D. The CDR3 contains 13 residues. V lost 3 bases and J 4 bases, leaving 9 bases between the germline ends. Germline CDR1 LNHDA, CDR2 SQIVND (reference sequence).

The genes are TRBV9 and TRBJ1-2; TRBD1 matches at 8 bases. V was clipped by 4 bases and J by 4 bases; unmatched bases: 12. CDR1 SGDLS and CDR2 YYNGEE come from the germline V gene. The CDR3 contains 16 residues. CDR3 protein: CASSKSVQGVSYGYTF. The CDR3 DNA reads as TGTGCCAGCAGCAAATCTGTACAGGGGGTTAGCTATGGCTACACCTTC.

This chain uses TRBV19 with TRBJ1-2; 7 bases align to TRBD1. V shed 7 bases and J 2 bases; nucleotides not matched to a gene: 13. CDR3 size: 16 residues. Germline CDR1 LNHDA, CDR2 SQIVND (reference sequence). The CDR3 is CASTRASGRGNYGYTF. The CDR3 nucleotides are TGTGCCAGTACCCGGGCTTCGGGCAGGGGGAACTATGGCTACACCTTC.

The rearrangement links TRBV27 to TRBJ2-2; the match to TRBD2 covers 12 bases. The CDR3 runs 16 residues. Germline CDR1 and CDR2: MNHEY and SMNVEV (reference sequence). The junction had 5 bases not matched to a gene; V was cut back by 6 bases and J by 3 bases. The CDR3, as DNA: TGTGCCAGCAGCCGGACTAGCGGGACGGACACCGGGGAGCTGTTTTTT. It translates to CASSRTSGTDTGELFF.

CDR3 region: CASSTDAGTYEQYF. The CDR3 coding sequence is TGTGCCAGCAGTACTGACGCAGGGACCTACGAGCAGTACTTC. The V call is TRBV7-2, the J call TRBJ2-7, with D perhaps matching TRBD1 (5 bases). V was shortened by 6 bases and J by 2 bases, with 14 bases between the two germline ends. There are 14 residues in the CDR3. Germline V CDR1 and CDR2: SGHTA, FQGNSA.

The CDR3: CASSTSGRAGEQYF. The CDR3 DNA follows: TGTGCCAGCAGTACTAGCGGGAGGGCCGGCGAGCAGTACTTC. The chain carries TRBV6-5 and TRBJ2-7, with 13 bases matching TRBD2. The CDR3 runs to 14 residues. The V gene end was trimmed by 5 bases and the J gene end by 6 bases; junction bases not matched to a gene: 4. The germline V gene has CDR1 MNHEY and CDR2 SVGAGI.

The chain is built from TRBV4-3 and TRBJ2-1; D is tentatively TRBD1 or TRBD2 (5 bases each). Germline loops: CDR1 LGHNA, CDR2 YSLEER. The ends were cut back, 4 bases at V and 5 bases at J, with 15 bases in the middle. CDR3 size: 15 residues. The CDR3: CASSLNPGRNNEQFF. Written as DNA, the CDR3 is TGCGCCAGCAGCCTAAACCCGGGACGAAACAATGAGCAGTTCTTC.

V gene TRBV15 combines with J gene TRBJ2-1; maybe TRBD2 (5 bases). The CDR3 length is 14 residues. Trimming cost V 4 bases and J 8 bases, with 15 bases left between them. Germline lookup yields CDR1 LNHNV and CDR2 YYDKDF (reference sequence). DNA of the CDR3: TGTGCCACCAGCATACTAGTTAATCGCGATGAGCAGTTCTTC. It encodes CATSILVNRDEQFF. Filled out from reference TRBV15 and TRBJ2-1, the complete variable domain reads DAMVIQNPRYQVTQFGKPVTLSCSQTLNHNVMYWYQQKSSQAPKLLFHYYDKDFNNEADTPDNFQSRRPNTSFCFLDIRSPGLGDTAMYLCATSILVNRDEQFFGPGTRLTVL.

The chain employs TRBV28 and TRBJ1-5; D is uncertain. The V end lost 6 bases, the J end lost 3 bases, and 15 bases lay between the germline ends. The CDR3 is 15 residues long. The germline CDR1 and CDR2 sequences are MDHEN and SYDVKM. CDR3 residues: CASSPGRGINQPQHF. The CDR3 bases are TGTGCCAGCAGCCCTGGAAGAGGTATCAATCAGCCCCAGCATTTT.

DNA of the CDR3: TGTGCCAGCAGTTCCGGGGTCGATTATAATTCACCCCTCCACTTT. This encodes CASSSGVDYNSPLHF. The chain employs TRBV27 and TRBJ1-6; D not resolved. The germline CDR1 and CDR2 sequences are MNHEY and SMNVEV (reference sequence). The CDR3 consists of 15 residues. V lost 4 bases, J lost 4 bases, and 11 bases lay in between.

The chain carries TRBV27 and TRBJ2-5; the D gene is possibly TRBD1 (6 bases). Per the germline V gene, CDR1 is MNHEY and CDR2 is SMNVEV (reference sequence). V was shortened by 0 bases and J by 1 base, with 9 bases between the two germline ends. CDR3 length: 15 residues. The CDR3 spells CASSLSRTAQETQYF. The CDR3 nucleotides are TGTGCCAGCAGTTTATCGAGGACAGCCCAAGAGACCCAGTACTTC.

The chain combines TRBV11-2 with TRBJ2-7; D perhaps matches TRBD1 (5 bases). Germline CDR1 SGHAT, CDR2 FQNNGV. Trimming cost V 2 bases and J 6 bases, with 14 bases left between them. The CDR3 length is 14 residues. CDR3: CASSLRGSWFEQYF. The CDR3 DNA reads TGTGCCAGCAGCTTAAGGGGTAGCTGGTTCGAGCAGTACTTC.

The rearrangement links TRBV2 to TRBJ1-1; perhaps TRBD1 as D (6 bases). V dropped 2 bases and J dropped 4 bases, with 17 bases sitting between them. The CDR3 is 16 amino acids. Germline V gene sequence: CDR1 SNHLY, CDR2 FYNNEI. CDR3 bases: TGTGCCAGCAGTGAATTGACTTCGAGGGGGGCCACTGAAGCTTTCTTT. Translating it yields CASSELTSRGATEAFF.

The genes are TRBV28 and TRBJ2-2, with D perhaps TRBD2 (5 bases). The CDR3 contains 14 residues. V was trimmed by 7 bases and J by 0 bases, leaving 9 bases between them. Germline CDR1 MDHEN, CDR2 SYDVKM. CDR3 nucleotide sequence: TGTGCCAGCAATCGGGGTTCGAACACCGGGGAGCTGTTTTTT. Translation gives CASNRGSNTGELFF.

This clone was seen a handful of times. The V gene is TRBV5-1, the J gene TRBJ1-1, with TRBD1 matching over 9 bases. Per germline, CDR1 SGHRS and CDR2 YFSETQ. The CDR3 contains 16 residues. Trimming cost V 4 bases and J 1 base; bases outside gene matches: 8. Here the CDR3 DNA reads TGCGCCAGCAGCCCCAGACAGGGGGGAGGGAACACTGAAGCTTTCTTT. Translation: CASSPRQGGGNTEAFF.